Here is one T cell receptor beta chain with its context. This sample stems from a study of blood T cell repertoires in COVID-19. For the study at large: There were acute and convalescent COVID-19 samples, and they came from the United States, Italy and Spain.

Germline assignment: CDR1 MDHEN and CDR2 SYDVKM. This CDR3 has 14 amino acids. V dropped 10 bases and J dropped 7 bases, with 20 bases sitting between them. Here immunoSEQ multiplex PCR was the method, and the copy in TCRdb shows in-frame clones only, minus some. The sample includes approximately 150,000 clones, about 86% of them seen just once. The receptor's source is a woman in her sixties or seventies who had recovered from COVID-19. The chain joins TRBV28 to TRBJ1-5; D call uncertain. The material sequenced was peripheral blood. The CDR3 here is CATDEQSRIQPQHF. The CDR3 nucleotides read TGTGCCACCGACGAACAGAGTCGTATCCAGCCCCAGCATTTT. Looking up the rest from reference TRBV28 and TRBJ1-5 gives the full variable domain: DVKVTQSSRYLVKRTGEKVFLECVQDMDHENMFWYRQDPGLGLRLIYFSYDVKMKEKGDIPEGYSVSREKKERFSLILESASTNQTSMYLCATDEQSRIQPQHFGDGTRLSIL.